This T cell receptor (beta chain) is drawn from a study of T-cell reconstitution after alpha-beta-depleted transplantation in children. The CDR3 is made up of 15 amino acids. Trimming cost V 5 bases and J 2 bases, with 16 bases left between them. CDR1 SGHTA and CDR2 FQGNSA come from the germline V gene. Unique molecular identifiers were incorporated into the prepared TCRbeta library. TCRdb ran MiXCR on the PCR reads and lists one entry per CDR3 protein. The sample lists about 580,000 distinct CDR3 sequences; 23% were seen once. This clonotype appeared a few times. Its antigen is currently unknown. Broader study findings: Reports say that about two months after transplant, the alpha-beta T cells came out of several hundred graft clones that had expanded. T-cell numbers and diversity, one year after transplant, stemmed largely from T cells that were newly produced.

The chain carries TRBV7-2 and TRBJ2-7, with D perhaps TRBD2 (6 bases). This receptor was taken from a boy under three years old who had a stem cell transplant for acute myeloid leukemia, so the T cells may come from the graft donor. The sample in question was PBMCs, mostly from graft donor cells, obtained 360 days after TCRalphabeta/CD19-depleted stem cell transplant. The CDR3 DNA reads as TGTGCCAGCAGCACGAGACTAGATAAGCCCTACGAGCAGTACTTC. Encoded protein: CASSTRLDKPYEQYF.